These 29 T cell receptor beta chains originate from one sample sequenced in a study of early T cells in non-severe SARS-CoV-2 infection. TCRdb reanalysed the 5' RACE reads using MiXCR and keeps one entry per CDR3 protein. Of about 66,000 distinct CDR3 sequences in the sample, roughly 18% were seen once. Here the sequenced sample was whole blood, taken at baseline. All receptors derive from an adult who was a healthcare worker with PCR-confirmed SARS-CoV-2 infection or an uninfected control (not recorded which).

The chain recombines TRBV11-2 with TRBJ1-4; the D is unclear. Germline lookup yields CDR1 SGHAT and CDR2 FQNNGV. V dropped 0 bases and J dropped 12 bases, with 11 bases sitting between them. This CDR3 has 13 residues. This CDR3 reads CASSLELGLELFF. The CDR3 bases are TGTGCCAGCAGCTTAGAGCTGGGTTTGGAACTGTTTTTT.

V and J are TRBV2 and TRBJ2-1, with TRBD2 matching 7 bases. CDR1 is SNHLY, CDR2 FYNNEI, per germline. The CDR3 covers 16 residues. V was pared by 1 base and J by 7 bases, with 10 bases of the junction left unmatched. CDR3 in DNA: TGTGCCAGCAGTGAAGATAGGGGAGGGGTGCGGAATGAGCAGTTCTTC. Its translation is CASSEDRGGVRNEQFF.

This chain joins TRBV6-5 and TRBJ2-7; 14 bases map to TRBD2. The germline V gene has CDR1 MNHEY and CDR2 SVGAGI. The CDR3 length is 14 residues. Trimming took 5 bases from V and 9 from J; bases not matched to a gene: 6. The CDR3 reads CASSPPGLAGVQYF. CDR3 coding DNA: TGTGCCAGCAGTCCGCCGGGACTAGCGGGAGTGCAGTACTTC.

This clonotype was observed many times. The rearrangement joins TRBV29-1 to TRBJ1-3, with D perhaps matching TRBD1 (5 bases). V lost 7 bases and J 2 bases, leaving 6 bases between the germline ends. Germline-derived CDR1 and CDR2 are SQVTM and ANQGSEA. This CDR3 has 11 residues. Here the CDR3 reads CSGQTGNTIYF. The DNA for the CDR3 is TGCAGCGGACAGACTGGAAACACCATATATTTT.

This chain connects TRBV29-1 to TRBJ2-3; D is perhaps TRBD2 (6 bases). The CDR3 spans 12 residues. V was cut by 6 bases and J by 5 bases, with 12 bases left in between. Looked up from germline, CDR1 is SQVTM and CDR2 is ANQGSEA. In nucleotides, the CDR3 is TGCAGCGTCGCACACGGGGGAGATACGCAGTATTTT. Its translation: CSVAHGGDTQYF.

By sample share, this clonotype is medium-sized. The genes are TRBV7-9 and TRBJ2-3; no reliable D call. Germline loops: CDR1 SEHNR, CDR2 FQNEAQ (reference sequence). CDR3 length: 15 residues. The V gene lost 1 base and the J gene lost 1 base, with 9 bases spanning the gap. CDR3 residues: CASSLGLLGTDTQYF. The CDR3 DNA reads as TGTGCCAGCAGCTTAGGACTCCTCGGCACAGATACGCAGTATTTT.

In this sample, this clonotype turned up many times. The V and J genes are TRBV29-1 and TRBJ2-5; D possibly corresponds to TRBD2 (6 bases). CDR3 size: 17 residues. The germline V gene has CDR1 SQVTM and CDR2 ANQGSEA. V shed 5 bases and J shed 5 bases, with 27 bases lying between them. In DNA, the CDR3 is TGCAGCGTTAACCCCTTCTTTCTGGAGGGACTGGGGGAGACCCAGTACTTC. Residues: CSVNPFFLEGLGETQYF.

This clonotype was seen repeatedly, ten times or more. The chain has TRBV28 and TRBJ1-5, with no clear D. Trimming cost V 3 bases and J 7 bases, with 10 bases left between them. Per germline, CDR1 MDHEN and CDR2 SYDVKM. The CDR3 is made up of 13 amino acids. CDR3 in DNA: TGTGCCAGCAGTTTGCCGTCCCGGCAGCCCCAGCATTTT. Protein: CASSLPSRQPQHF.

V usage is TRBV2 and J usage is TRBJ2-3; D gene ambiguous. V was shortened by 5 bases and J by 4 bases, with 7 bases between the two germline ends. Germline loops: CDR1 SNHLY, CDR2 FYNNEI. The CDR3 spans 12 residues. The CDR3 sequence is CASSLLSDTQYF. The CDR3 nucleotides read TGTGCCAGCAGTCTCCTATCAGATACGCAGTATTTT. The full variable domain, with the rest looked up from reference TRBV2 and TRBJ2-3, is EPEVTQTPSHQVTQMGQEVILRCVPISNHLYFYWYRQILGQKVEFLVSFYNNEISEKSEIFDDQFSVERPDGSNFTLKIRSTKLEDSAMYFCASSLLSDTQYFGPGTRLTVL.

This chain links TRBV4-3 with TRBJ2-4, with TRBD1 identical over 11 bases. This CDR3 region has 18 residues. Germline CDR1 reads LGHNA; CDR2 reads YSLEER. Trimming removed 2 bases from V and 1 base from J; junction bases left unmatched: 7. This CDR3 is CASSQWDRGRSAKNIQYF. Written as DNA, the CDR3 is TGCGCCAGCAGCCAATGGGACAGGGGGAGGTCGGCCAAAAACATTCAGTACTTC.

This clonotype turned up a few times. V gene TRBV15 combines with J gene TRBJ2-1; 16 nucleotides line up with TRBD2. The CDR3 spans 15 residues. Trimming at V came to 7 bases and at J to 8 bases, leaving 5 bases not matched to a gene. CDR1 is LNHNV, CDR2 YYDKDF, per germline (reference sequence). CDR3 sequence: CATKEGTSGRDEQFF. CDR3 sequence (DNA): TGTGCCACCAAAGAAGGGACTAGCGGGAGGGATGAGCAGTTCTTC.

CDR3 DNA sequence: TGTGCCAGCAGTTCCCGGACAAGCGATCAGCCCCAGCATTTT. It translates to CASSSRTSDQPQHF. The V call is TRBV27, the J call TRBJ1-5, with a possible D match to TRBD1 (5 bases). Germline loops: CDR1 MNHEY, CDR2 SMNVEV (reference sequence). V was shortened by 4 bases and J by 5 bases, with 12 bases between the two germline ends. The CDR3 contains 14 residues.

This chain joins TRBV7-6 and TRBJ2-2; 9 bases fit TRBD1. There are 14 residues in the CDR3. Trimming cost V 2 bases and J 7 bases; bases outside gene matches: 2. CDR1 and CDR2 (germline): SGHVS, FNYEAQ. In nucleotides, the CDR3 is TGTGCCAGCAGCTTATCGACAGGGGGCGGGGAGCTGTTTTTT. Protein product: CASSLSTGGGELFF.

This clonotype was observed many times. V gene TRBV2 combines with J gene TRBJ1-1, with unresolved D. Per the germline V gene, CDR1 is SNHLY and CDR2 is FYNNEI. The length of the CDR3 is 12 residues. Trimming left V 8 bases short and J 11 bases short, with 18 bases between. CDR3: CASGGSSAEAFF. The CDR3 DNA is TGTGCCAGCGGAGGAAGTTCCGCCGAGGCTTTCTTT.

The rearrangement uses TRBV5-1 and TRBJ1-2; 9 nucleotides align to TRBD1. CDR1 is SGHRS and CDR2 is YFSETQ in the germline V gene. With 4 bases clipped from V and 5 bases from J, the junction kept 9 bases outside the gene matches. The CDR3 has 15 amino acids. Here the CDR3 reads CASSLGQGTGYGYTF. In nucleotides, the CDR3 is TGCGCCAGCAGCCTCGGACAGGGGACAGGGTATGGCTACACCTTC.

CDR3 sequence (DNA): TGCAGTGCCCACACTAGCGGGAACTACGAGCAGTACTTC. This translates into CSAHTSGNYEQYF. The chain has TRBV20-1 and TRBJ2-7, with 10 positions matching TRBD2. This CDR3 comprises 13 residues. The V gene's germline CDR1 is DFQATT and CDR2 SNEGSKA (reference sequence). V lost 6 bases and J lost 3; bases outside the gene matches: 5.

In its sample, this clonotype was seen many times. This chain links TRBV11-2 with TRBJ2-7, with D unclear. V was cut by 1 base and J by 6 bases, with 13 bases left in between. The CDR3 runs to 14 residues. Germline assignment: CDR1 SGHAT and CDR2 FQNNGV. The CDR3 protein is CASSLGIYPSEQYF. The CDR3 nucleotides read TGTGCCAGCAGCTTAGGGATCTACCCGTCCGAGCAGTACTTC. The variable domain in full, with the rest retrieved from reference TRBV11-2 and TRBJ2-7, is EAGVAQSPRYKIIEKRQSVAFWCNPISGHATLYWYQQILGQGPKLLIQFQNNGVVDDSQLPKDRFSAERLKGVDSTLKIQPAKLEDSAVYLCASSLGIYPSEQYFGPGTRLTVT.

This clonotype occurred a few times. The germline gene is not matched at one end of the junction; a read error may be the cause. V gene TRBV2 combines with J gene TRBJ2-7; TRBD2 is a possible D gene (7 bases). This CDR3 has 12 amino acids. CDR1 SNHLY and CDR2 FYNNEI come from the germline V gene. The CDR3: CASGGGSHEQYF. The CDR3 DNA reads as TGTGCCTCGGGCGGGGGCTCCCACGAGCAGTACTTC. Full variable domain (remainder filled in from reference TRBV2 and TRBJ2-7): EPEVTQTPSHQVTQMGQEVILRCVPISNHLYFYWYRQILGQKVEFLVSFYNNEISEKSEIFDDQFSVERPDGSNFTLKIRSTKLEDSAMYFCASGGGSHEQYFGPGTRLTVT.

This clonotype was counted at least ten times. The chain is built from TRBV20-1 and TRBJ1-6; the match to TRBD1 covers 8 bases. The CDR3 has 14 residues. CDR1 and CDR2 (germline): DFQATT, SNEGSKA (reference sequence). The V segment lost 5 bases and the J segment 9 bases; nucleotides outside the gene matches: 9. The DNA of the CDR3 is TGCAGTGCTCGTATACAGGGGGGCGGTTCACCCCTCCACTTT. The encoded protein is CSARIQGGGSPLHF.

In its sample, this clonotype was seen a few times. The genes are TRBV6-1 and TRBJ1-2; no firm D call. CDR1 and CDR2 (germline): MNHNS, SASEGT. The ends were cut back, 7 bases at V and 3 bases at J, with 18 bases in the middle. This CDR3 spans 15 amino acids. The CDR3 DNA reads TGTGCCAGCAAGAGAACCGAACTGGGATACTATGGCTACACCTTC. Translation gives CASKRTELGYYGYTF.

The chain has TRBV28 and TRBJ1-2, with TRBD1 identical over 8 bases. The junction had 12 bases not matched to a gene; V was cut back by 8 bases and J by 7 bases. This CDR3 comprises 14 residues. From germline, CDR1 is MDHEN and CDR2 SYDVKM. The CDR3 DNA reads as TGTGCCAGCCGAACTCTTCAGGGGGCGGTTGGCTACACCTTC. Its protein is CASRTLQGAVGYTF.

This clonotype has a handful of counts. The chain carries TRBV6-6 and TRBJ1-4, with D possibly TRBD1 on 5 matching bases. The CDR3 is 13 amino acids. Germline loops: CDR1 MNHNY, CDR2 SVGAGI (reference sequence). Trimming left V 2 bases short and J 8 bases short, with 9 bases between. CDR3 protein: CASSYARGEKLFF. The DNA for the CDR3 is TGTGCCAGCAGTTACGCTAGGGGCGAAAAACTGTTTTTT.

This clonotype was counted between two and nine times. The chain links TRBV7-2 to TRBJ2-7; TRBD1 aligns across 9 bases. J gave up 2 bases and V 2 bases, and 7 bases lay outside the gene matches. The CDR3 is made up of 16 amino acids. The germline gives CDR1 SGHTA, CDR2 FQGNSA. The CDR3 DNA follows: TGTGCCAGCAGCTTATCTGGGGGGACAGGGACCTACGAGCAGTACTTC. Amino acid sequence: CASSLSGGTGTYEQYF.

The sample holds a few counts of this clonotype. This rearrangement joins TRBV29-1 to TRBJ1-3, with TRBD1 identical over 7 bases. The V gene's germline CDR1 is SQVTM and CDR2 ANQGSEA. With 7 bases clipped from V and 2 bases from J, the junction kept 14 bases outside the gene matches. This CDR3 is 16 amino acids long. The CDR3, as DNA: TGCAGCGGGGACGCCAACGACAGGGACCCTGGAAACACCATATATTTT. It codes for CSGDANDRDPGNTIYF.

This clonotype was picked up many times. The rearrangement links TRBV29-1 to TRBJ2-5; no clear D gene. Per germline, CDR1 SQVTM and CDR2 ANQGSEA. Trimming cost V 2 bases and J 4 bases, with 8 bases left between them. This CDR3 region has 12 residues. In DNA form, the CDR3 reads TGCAGCGTTGAATCGCGGACAGAGACCCAGTACTTC. This translates into CSVESRTETQYF.

The chain is built from TRBV6-1 and TRBJ2-3; 8 nucleotides align to TRBD1. The CDR3 runs 14 residues. Per the germline V gene, CDR1 is MNHNS and CDR2 is SASEGT. Germline trimming cut 9 bases from V and 0 bases from J; bases unmatched to any gene: 5. DNA for the CDR3: TGTGCCAGTAAATGGACAGGGAGCACAGATACGCAGTATTTT. This codes for CASKWTGSTDTQYF.

This clonotype was seen a handful of times. The rearrangement joins TRBV4-3 to TRBJ2-7; tentatively, D is TRBD1 or TRBD2 (5 bases each). V was cut by 2 bases and J by 0 bases, with 14 bases left in between. Per the germline V gene, CDR1 is LGHNA and CDR2 is YSLEER. CDR3 length: 16 residues. The CDR3 here is CASSQWAGTDSYEQYF. DNA for the CDR3: TGCGCCAGCAGCCAATGGGCCGGGACGGACTCCTACGAGCAGTACTTC.

This clonotype was counted a few times. V gene TRBV12-1 combines with J gene TRBJ1-1; the D segment call TRBD1 is taken from the table without a DNA check. TRBV12-1 is assigned pseudogene status. The CDR3 length is 15 residues. CDR3 amino acids: CASSFSGARNTEAFF. In DNA form, the CDR3 reads TGTGCCAGCAGCTTTAGCGGGGCGAGAAACACTGAAGCTTTCTTT.

The chain joins TRBV5-1 to TRBJ2-2; D possibly corresponds to TRBD1 (6 bases). Germline lookup yields CDR1 SGHRS and CDR2 YFSETQ. The CDR3 extends over 15 amino acids. V gave up 0 bases and J gave up 2 bases, with 8 bases separating them. This CDR3 reads CASSLDRVNTGELFF. The DNA of the CDR3 is TGCGCCAGCAGCTTGGACAGGGTCAACACCGGGGAGCTGTTTTTT.